The 21 T cell receptor beta chains below come from one sample, sequenced in a study of blood T cell repertoires in COVID-19. TCRdb's table, derived via immunoSEQ multiplex PCR, lists solely in-frame clones and lacks some. The sample yields about 80,000 clones, about four fifths seen once. Sequencing used peripheral blood. These receptors were obtained from a man aged 80 or over with acute or convalescent COVID-19.

The V and J genes are TRBV18 and TRBJ2-7; D may be TRBD2 (5 bases). CDR3 length equals 14 residues. Germline CDR1 reads KGHSH; CDR2 reads LQKENI. Deletions cut 2 bases from V and 1 base from J, with 9 bases between. CDR3 amino acids: CASSPSRTSYEQYF. Written as DNA, the CDR3 is TGTGCCAGCTCACCATCCCGGACTTCCTACGAGCAGTACTTC.

Turning to this clone: The sample holds other DNA sequences that translate to the same CDR3. V usage is TRBV3-1 (or the pseudogene TRBV3-2) and J usage is TRBJ1-1, with no clear D. Per germline, CDR1 LGHDT and CDR2 YNNKEL (reference sequence). Between the trimmed V and J ends, which lost 1 base and 1 base, there was a span of 10 bases. This CDR3 has 15 residues. In nucleotides, the CDR3 is TGTGCCAGCAGCCAAGTACTAGTCCCGAACACTGAAGCTTTCTTT. Amino acids: CASSQVLVPNTEAFF.

The V gene is TRBV18, the J gene TRBJ2-1; D may be TRBD1 (5 bases). Germline CDR1 reads KGHSH; CDR2 reads LQKENI. The CDR3 covers 12 residues. Between the trimmed V and J ends, which lost 6 bases and 8 bases, there was a span of 11 bases. The CDR3, as DNA: TGTGCCAGCTCCAGGGTTGGCGATGAGCAGTTCTTC. Amino acids: CASSRVGDEQFF.

The rearrangement links TRBV30 to TRBJ1-1; 7 positions agree with TRBD1. This CDR3 has 14 amino acids. V was pared by 3 bases and J by 2 bases, with 6 bases of the junction left unmatched. Germline V CDR1 and CDR2: GTSNPN, SVGIG (reference sequence). The CDR3 DNA reads TGTGCCTGGAGGGAGGGACAGCCCAACACTGAAGCTTTCTTT. As protein: CAWREGQPNTEAFF.

The chain uses TRBV6-5 and TRBJ1-1, with 9 bases lining up with TRBD1. Germline V CDR1 and CDR2: MNHEY, SVGAGI. After removal of 6 bases from V and 3 bases from J, the junction contained 5 bases not matched to a gene. CDR3 length: 14 residues. The CDR3 sequence: CASRQGAAYTEAFF. The CDR3 DNA sequence: TGTGCCAGCAGACAGGGGGCTGCGTACACTGAAGCTTTCTTT.

V usage is TRBV12-5 and J usage is TRBJ2-1, with D possibly TRBD1 on 6 matching bases. Trimming stripped 9 bases from V and 3 bases from J, with 12 bases between. This CDR3 comprises 13 residues. Per germline, CDR1 LGHNT and CDR2 FRNRAP. CDR3 bases: TGTGCTAGCGCGACAGGCAGCTACAATGAGCAGTTCTTC. This sequence encodes CASATGSYNEQFF. Variable domain in full (rest from reference TRBV12-5 and TRBJ2-1): DARVTQTPRHKVTEMGQEVTMRCQPILGHNTVFWYRQTMMQGLELLAYFRNRAPLDDSGMPKDRFSAEMPDATLATLKIQPSEPRDSAVYFCASATGSYNEQFFGPGTRLTVL.

The chain has TRBV11-2 and TRBJ2-7; D might be TRBD1 (6 bases). The CDR3 loop spans 12 amino acids. CDR1 SGHAT and CDR2 FQNNGV come from the germline V gene. Between the trimmed V and J ends, which lost 3 bases and 4 bases, there was a span of 7 bases. CDR3 region: CASSFDRYEQYF. The CDR3 DNA sequence: TGTGCCAGCAGCTTTGACAGGTACGAGCAGTACTTC.

The chain joins TRBV5-1 to TRBJ2-5; no reliable D call. Germline assignment: CDR1 SGHRS and CDR2 YFSETQ. Trimming took 0 bases from V and 2 from J, leaving 14 bases between them. The CDR3 has 16 amino acids. The CDR3 region is CASSLAPSYGQETQYF. The CDR3 region has the DNA TGCGCCAGCAGCTTGGCCCCGTCCTACGGTCAAGAGACCCAGTACTTC.

This clone was seen a few times. The J gene is TRBJ1-2, the V gene TRBV29-1, with D perhaps matching TRBD1 (5 bases). Looked up from germline, CDR1 is SQVTM and CDR2 is ANQGSEA. Trimming took 3 bases from V and 0 from J, leaving 8 bases between them. There are 13 residues in the CDR3. The CDR3 region has the DNA TGCAGCGTTGATTCAGGGACTAACTATGGCTACACCTTC. This translates into CSVDSGTNYGYTF.

The chain is built from TRBV7-9 and TRBJ1-1; 7 nucleotides line up with TRBD1. This CDR3 has 14 amino acids. With V trimmed by 5 bases and J by 3 bases, 6 bases remained unmatched. The germline V gene has CDR1 SEHNR and CDR2 FQNEAQ (reference sequence). CDR3 nucleotides: TGTGCCAGCAGCCCACAGGGGTCAGACACTGAAGCTTTCTTT. Translated, it gives CASSPQGSDTEAFF.

This rearrangement joins TRBV19 to TRBJ1-4; 7 bases line up with TRBD1. The junction had 3 bases not matched to a gene; V was cut back by 5 bases and J by 0 bases. CDR3 length: 15 amino acids. Germline CDR1 is LNHDA and CDR2 is SQIVND (reference sequence). The CDR3 protein is CASSPGTATNEKLFF. DNA for the CDR3: TGTGCCAGTAGTCCCGGGACAGCAACTAATGAAAAACTGTTTTTT.

The chain joins TRBV5-1 to TRBJ2-3; D perhaps matches TRBD2 (6 bases). This CDR3 has 15 amino acids. CDR1 SGHRS and CDR2 YFSETQ come from the germline V gene. Trimming removed 3 bases at V and 3 bases at J, with 14 bases between. CDR3 protein: CASSSSGETTDTQYF. The DNA of the CDR3 is TGCGCCAGCAGCTCCTCGGGAGAGACTACAGATACGCAGTATTTT.

This chain links TRBV30 with TRBJ1-2, with 8 bases matching TRBD1. CDR1 and CDR2 (germline): GTSNPN, SVGIG (reference sequence). CDR3 size: 14 residues. The V and J ends lost 0 bases and 7 bases, in that order; junction bases with no gene match: 7. The CDR3 loop reads CAWSVRDRMGGYTF. The CDR3 nucleotides read TGTGCCTGGAGTGTACGGGACAGGATGGGTGGCTACACCTTC.

The V call is TRBV19, the J call TRBJ2-5; 7 nucleotides align to TRBD2. Germline CDR1 is LNHDA and CDR2 is SQIVND (reference sequence). V was clipped by 3 bases and J by 5 bases; unmatched bases: 6. There are 14 residues in the CDR3. The CDR3: CASSIYPGRETQYF. The CDR3 DNA reads as TGTGCCAGTAGTATCTACCCCGGGAGGGAGACCCAGTACTTC.

The chain couples TRBV19 to TRBJ2-3; TRBD1 might be the D (5 bases). Trimming shortened V by 1 base and J by 4 bases, and 12 bases separated the two germline ends. Germline V gives CDR1 LNHDA, CDR2 SQIVND (reference sequence). The CDR3 totals 15 residues. The CDR3 protein is CASSIVGARSDTQYF. In DNA, the CDR3 is TGTGCCAGTAGTATAGTAGGGGCAAGGTCAGATACGCAGTATTTT.

The DNA for the CDR3 is TGTGCCAGCAGTCCACGGACAGGGGGTTCGGGAAACACCATATATTTT. Protein: CASSPRTGGSGNTIYF. J is TRBJ1-3 and V is TRBV28, with TRBD1 matching 10 bases. Germline lookup yields CDR1 MDHEN and CDR2 SYDVKM. CDR3 length equals 16 residues. The J segment lost 4 bases and the V segment lost 5 bases, leaving 8 bases of the junction unmatched.

V is TRBV3-1 (or the pseudogene TRBV3-2) and J is TRBJ1-2, with D hard to call. The V gene's germline CDR1 is LGHDT and CDR2 YNNKEL (reference sequence). The CDR3 is made up of 14 amino acids. V dropped 4 bases and J dropped 4 bases, with 13 bases sitting between them. CDR3 coding DNA: TGTGCCAGCAGCCGCCGCCCAAGCCGCTATGGCTACACCTTC. Its protein is CASSRRPSRYGYTF.

CDR3 in amino acids: CASSLEQAYGYTF. CDR3 nucleotides: TGTGCCAGCAGCTTGGAACAGGCCTATGGCTACACCTTC. The V gene is TRBV5-6, the J gene TRBJ1-2; possible D gene TRBD1, 5 bases. The CDR3 totals 13 residues. Trimming removed 0 bases from V and 4 bases from J, with 7 bases in between. Germline assignment: CDR1 SGHDT and CDR2 YYEEEE.

V gene TRBV19 combines with J gene TRBJ2-3, with TRBD1 matching over 7 bases. Germline CDR1 is LNHDA and CDR2 is SQIVND (reference sequence). V was clipped by 10 bases and J by 2 bases; unmatched bases: 6. This CDR3 has 13 amino acids. The CDR3, as DNA: TGTGCCACCGTGGGACAGAACACAGATACGCAGTATTTT. It codes for CATVGQNTDTQYF. The full variable domain, in which reference TRBV19 and TRBJ2-3 provide the parts outside the CDR3, is DGGITQSPKYLFRKEGQNVTLSCEQNLNHDAMYWYRQDPGQGLRLIYYSQIVNDFQKGDIAEGYSVSREKKESFPLTVTSAQKNPTAFYLCATVGQNTDTQYFGPGTRLTVL.

The chain combines TRBV9 with TRBJ2-2, with a weak D call TRBD2 (6 bases). V was shortened by 0 bases and J by 7 bases, with 13 bases between the two germline ends. Germline V CDR1 and CDR2: SGDLS, YYNGEE. The CDR3 length is 15 residues. CDR3 sequence reads: CASSVAASVVGELFF. The CDR3 DNA follows: TGTGCCAGCAGCGTAGCGGCTAGCGTGGTCGGGGAGCTGTTTTTT.

This clone was detected once. The rearrangement links TRBV3-1 (or the pseudogene TRBV3-2) to TRBJ2-3; unclear D gene. The V end lost 0 bases, the J end lost 4 bases, and 8 bases lay between the germline ends. CDR1 is LGHDT, CDR2 YNNKEL, per germline (reference sequence). The CDR3 extends over 14 amino acids. CDR3 nucleotides: TGTGCCAGCAGCCAAGACATTGTTTCAGATACGCAGTATTTT. Translating gives CASSQDIVSDTQYF.